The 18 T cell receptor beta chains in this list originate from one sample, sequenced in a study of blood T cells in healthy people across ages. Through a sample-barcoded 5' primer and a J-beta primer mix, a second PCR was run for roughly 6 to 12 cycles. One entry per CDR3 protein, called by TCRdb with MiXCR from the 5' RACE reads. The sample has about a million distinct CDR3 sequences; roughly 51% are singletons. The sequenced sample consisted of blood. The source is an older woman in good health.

The CDR3 DNA reads TGTGCCAGCAGCCTACTTAGCGAGAGCTCCTACGAGCAGTACTTC. This codes for CASSLLSESSYEQYF. The V and J genes are TRBV7-9 and TRBJ2-7, with D possibly matching TRBD2 (5 bases). Looked up from germline, CDR1 is SEHNR and CDR2 is FQNEAQ (reference sequence). Between the trimmed V and J ends, which lost 5 bases and 0 bases, there was a span of 14 bases. The CDR3 spans 15 residues.

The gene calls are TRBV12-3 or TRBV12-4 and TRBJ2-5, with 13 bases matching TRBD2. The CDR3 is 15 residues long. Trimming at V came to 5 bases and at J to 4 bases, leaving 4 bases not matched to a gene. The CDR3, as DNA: TGTGCCAGCAGTCCACTAGCGGGAGGGGTAGAGACCCAGTACTTC. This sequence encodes CASSPLAGGVETQYF.

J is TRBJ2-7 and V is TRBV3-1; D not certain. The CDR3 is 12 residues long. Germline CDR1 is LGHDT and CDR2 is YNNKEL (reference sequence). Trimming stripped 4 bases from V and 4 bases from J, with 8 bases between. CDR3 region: CASSRLQYEQYF. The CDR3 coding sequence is TGTGCCAGCAGCCGACTGCAATACGAGCAGTACTTC.

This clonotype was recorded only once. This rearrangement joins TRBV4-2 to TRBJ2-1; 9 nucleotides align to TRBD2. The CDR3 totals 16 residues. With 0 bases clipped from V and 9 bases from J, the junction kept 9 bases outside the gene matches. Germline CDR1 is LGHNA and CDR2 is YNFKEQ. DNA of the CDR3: TGTGCCAGCAGCCAAGATCAGGGACTAGCCCGTCCTGAGCAGTTCTTC. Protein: CASSQDQGLARPEQFF.

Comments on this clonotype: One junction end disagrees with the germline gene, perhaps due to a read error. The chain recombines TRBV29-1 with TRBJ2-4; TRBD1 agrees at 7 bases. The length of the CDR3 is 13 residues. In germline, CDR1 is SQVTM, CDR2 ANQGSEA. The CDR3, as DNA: TGCAGCGTTGGGGGACAGTATACCTACGAGCAGTGCTTC. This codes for CSVGGQYTYEQCF.

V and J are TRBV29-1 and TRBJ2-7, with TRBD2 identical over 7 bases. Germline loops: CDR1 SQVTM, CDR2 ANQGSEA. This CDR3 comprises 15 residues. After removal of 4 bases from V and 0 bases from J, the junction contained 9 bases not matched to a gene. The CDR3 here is CSVVPAQRGSYEQYF. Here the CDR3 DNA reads TGCAGCGTTGTCCCCGCCCAGCGGGGCTCCTACGAGCAGTACTTC.

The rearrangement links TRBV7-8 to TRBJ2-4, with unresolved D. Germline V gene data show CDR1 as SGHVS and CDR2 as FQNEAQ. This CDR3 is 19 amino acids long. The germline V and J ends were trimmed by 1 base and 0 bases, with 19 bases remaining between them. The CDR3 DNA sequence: TGTGCCAGCAGCTTAGACCCTACGTTGGTTCGAGGAGCCAAAAACATTCAGTACTTC. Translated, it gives CASSLDPTLVRGAKNIQYF.

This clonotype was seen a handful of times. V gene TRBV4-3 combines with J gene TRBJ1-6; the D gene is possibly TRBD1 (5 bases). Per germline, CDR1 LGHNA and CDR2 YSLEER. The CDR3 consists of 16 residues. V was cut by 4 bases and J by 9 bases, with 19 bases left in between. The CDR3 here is CASSPGRMAAASPLHF. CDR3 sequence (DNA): TGCGCCAGCAGCCCAGGGAGGATGGCGGCTGCTTCACCCCTCCACTTT.

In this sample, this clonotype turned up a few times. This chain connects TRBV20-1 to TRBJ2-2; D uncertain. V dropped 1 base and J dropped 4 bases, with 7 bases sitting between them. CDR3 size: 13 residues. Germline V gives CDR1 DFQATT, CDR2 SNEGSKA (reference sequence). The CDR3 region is CSARGLTTGELFF. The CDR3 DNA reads TGCAGTGCTAGAGGTTTAACCACCGGGGAGCTGTTTTTT.

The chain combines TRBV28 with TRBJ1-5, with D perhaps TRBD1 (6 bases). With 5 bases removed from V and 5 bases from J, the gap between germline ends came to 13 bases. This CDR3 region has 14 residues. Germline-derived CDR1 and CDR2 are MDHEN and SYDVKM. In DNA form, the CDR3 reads TGTGCCAGCAGTGGGGCAGGGGCGCATCAGCCCCAGCATTTT. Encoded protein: CASSGAGAHQPQHF.

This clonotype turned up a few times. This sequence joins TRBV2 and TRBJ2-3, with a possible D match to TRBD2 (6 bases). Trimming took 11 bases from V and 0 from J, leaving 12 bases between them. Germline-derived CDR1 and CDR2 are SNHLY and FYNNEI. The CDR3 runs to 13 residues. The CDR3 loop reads CAGGARSTDTQYF. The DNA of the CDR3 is TGTGCCGGCGGGGCCCGGAGCACAGATACGCAGTATTTT.

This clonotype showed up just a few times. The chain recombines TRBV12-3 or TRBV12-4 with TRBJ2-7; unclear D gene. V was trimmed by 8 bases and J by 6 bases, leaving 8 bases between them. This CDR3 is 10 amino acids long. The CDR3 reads CASGDFEQYF. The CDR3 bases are TGTGCCAGCGGTGACTTCGAGCAGTACTTC.

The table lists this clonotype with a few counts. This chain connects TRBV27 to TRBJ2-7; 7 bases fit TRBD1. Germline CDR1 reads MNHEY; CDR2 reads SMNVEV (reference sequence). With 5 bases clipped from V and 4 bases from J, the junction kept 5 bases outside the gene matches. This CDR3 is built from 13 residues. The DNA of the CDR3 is TGTGCCAGCAGTGGACAGGCTCATTACGAGCAGTACTTC. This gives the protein CASSGQAHYEQYF.

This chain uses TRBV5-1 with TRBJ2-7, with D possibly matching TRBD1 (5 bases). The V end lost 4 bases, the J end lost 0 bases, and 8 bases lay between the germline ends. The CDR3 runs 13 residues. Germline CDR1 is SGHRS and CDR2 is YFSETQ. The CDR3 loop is CASSPGNSYEQYF. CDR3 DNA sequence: TGCGCCAGCAGCCCAGGGAACTCCTACGAGCAGTACTTC. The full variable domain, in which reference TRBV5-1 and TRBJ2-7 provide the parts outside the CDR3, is KAGVTQTPRYLIKTRGQQVTLSCSPISGHRSVSWYQQTPGQGLQFLFEYFSETQRNKGNFPGRFSGRQFSNSRSEMNVSTLELGDSALYLCASSPGNSYEQYFGPGTRLTVT.

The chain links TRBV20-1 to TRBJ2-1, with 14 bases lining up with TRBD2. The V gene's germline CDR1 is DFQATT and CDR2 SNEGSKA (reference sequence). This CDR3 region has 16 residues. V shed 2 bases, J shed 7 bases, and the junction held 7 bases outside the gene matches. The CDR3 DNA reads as TGCAGTGCTAGAATGCCGGGACTAGCGGGAGTGAATGAGCAGTTCTTC. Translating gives CSARMPGLAGVNEQFF.

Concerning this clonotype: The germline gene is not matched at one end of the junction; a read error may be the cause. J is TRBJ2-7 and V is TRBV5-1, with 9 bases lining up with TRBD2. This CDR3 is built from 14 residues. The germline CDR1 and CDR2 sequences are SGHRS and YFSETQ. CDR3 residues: CASGFDAGGREQYF. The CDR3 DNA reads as TGCGCCAGCGGCTTTGATGCGGGAGGGCGTGAGCAGTACTTC.

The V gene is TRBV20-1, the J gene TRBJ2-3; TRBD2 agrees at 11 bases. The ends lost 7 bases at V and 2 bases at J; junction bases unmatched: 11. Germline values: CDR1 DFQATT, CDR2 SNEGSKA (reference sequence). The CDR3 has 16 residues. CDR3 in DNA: TGCAGTGTAGCCGGAATAGCGGGAGGGTCCACAGATACGCAGTATTTT. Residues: CSVAGIAGGSTDTQYF.

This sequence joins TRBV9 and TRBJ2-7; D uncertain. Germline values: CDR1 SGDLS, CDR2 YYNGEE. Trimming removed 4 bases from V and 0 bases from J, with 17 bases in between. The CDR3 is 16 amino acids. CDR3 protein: CASSPRLGVGSYEQYF. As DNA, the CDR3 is TGTGCCAGCAGCCCCCGATTAGGAGTAGGCTCCTACGAGCAGTACTTC.